These 20 T cell receptor beta chains came from one sample sequenced in a study of spatial heterogeneity in lung cancer. From the 5' RACE reads, TCRdb called clonotypes with MiXCR, one entry per CDR3 protein. Of 110,000 or so distinct CDR3 sequences in the sample, 11% were seen once. Time point indicated: blood at routine non-recurrence follow-up after resection. This specimen consisted of PBMCs, obtained at follow-up. These receptors all stem from a female donor with early-stage non-small cell lung cancer.

CDR3: CASSTTSGISNEQFF. CDR3 DNA sequence: TGTGCCAGCAGCACGACTAGCGGGATTAGCAATGAGCAGTTCTTC. This rearrangement joins TRBV9 to TRBJ2-1; 11 bases are a match to TRBD2. This CDR3 region has 15 residues. With V trimmed by 4 bases and J by 6 bases, 6 bases remained unmatched. Germline V gene data show CDR1 as SGDLS and CDR2 as YYNGEE.

This clonotype was picked up a small number of times. This chain joins TRBV7-9 and TRBJ1-4; D is possibly TRBD1 (6 bases). The CDR3 totals 16 residues. Trimming took 0 bases from V and 7 from J, leaving 15 bases between them. CDR1 SEHNR and CDR2 FQNEAQ come from the germline V gene (reference sequence). CDR3 protein: CASSLAEGGRIEKLFF. The CDR3, as DNA: TGTGCCAGCAGCTTAGCGGAAGGGGGGCGAATTGAAAAACTGTTTTTT.

This clonotype appeared a few times. This sequence joins TRBV28 and TRBJ1-4, with 8 bases aligning to TRBD1. This CDR3 has 16 amino acids. The germline gives CDR1 MDHEN, CDR2 SYDVKM. V trimming: 5 bases; J trimming: 4 bases; junction bases outside the gene matches: 9. CDR3 region: CASSPRQGTFNEKLFF. In DNA form, the CDR3 reads TGTGCCAGCAGTCCCAGACAGGGGACTTTTAATGAAAAACTGTTTTTT.

This clonotype was counted ten times or more. The chain uses TRBV28 and TRBJ1-2; D is ambiguous. The CDR3 extends over 16 amino acids. Germline-derived CDR1 and CDR2 are MDHEN and SYDVKM. Trimming took off 6 bases at V and 1 base at J, with 18 bases between the two ends. The CDR3 DNA is TGTGCCAGCAGGGGCTTCCAGGCACTCGATAACTATGGCTACACCTTC. This translates into CASRGFQALDNYGYTF.

This clonotype came up many times. V and J are TRBV11-2 and TRBJ2-7; 7 bases line up with TRBD1. Looked up from germline, CDR1 is SGHAT and CDR2 is FQNNGV. CDR3 length equals 20 residues. V shed 5 bases, J shed 3 bases, and the junction held 25 bases outside the gene matches. This chain's CDR3 is CASSPKVTGRLPTPFYEQYF. CDR3 coding DNA: TGTGCCAGCAGCCCAAAGGTGACAGGGAGACTACCCACGCCTTTCTACGAGCAGTACTTC. The full variable domain, with the rest looked up from reference TRBV11-2 and TRBJ2-7, is EAGVAQSPRYKIIEKRQSVAFWCNPISGHATLYWYQQILGQGPKLLIQFQNNGVVDDSQLPKDRFSAERLKGVDSTLKIQPAKLEDSAVYLCASSPKVTGRLPTPFYEQYFGPGTRLTVT.

The chain has TRBV11-2 and TRBJ1-3; D is uncertain. With 2 bases removed from V and 2 bases from J, the gap between germline ends came to 10 bases. Germline assignment: CDR1 SGHAT and CDR2 FQNNGV. The length of the CDR3 is 15 residues. The CDR3: CASSLSRGAGNTIYF. The DNA for the CDR3 is TGTGCCAGCAGCTTATCCCGGGGAGCTGGAAACACCATATATTTT.

V gene TRBV15 combines with J gene TRBJ2-3; 11 positions agree with TRBD2. This CDR3 region has 18 residues. V trimming: 1 base; J trimming: 6 bases; junction bases outside the gene matches: 12. Germline loops: CDR1 LNHNV, CDR2 YYDKDF (reference sequence). In DNA, the CDR3 is TGTGCCACCAGCAGAGGTCGGCTACTAGCGGGAGTTTCTGATACGCAGTATTTT. The encoded protein is CATSRGRLLAGVSDTQYF.

This clonotype has just a few counts. The chain uses TRBV28 and TRBJ2-5; D perhaps matches TRBD2 (5 bases). CDR3 length: 15 residues. Germline V lookup: CDR1 MDHEN, CDR2 SYDVKM. Trimming left V 8 bases short and J 5 bases short, with 21 bases between. The CDR3 protein is CASRGRVTFPETQYF. The CDR3 DNA reads TGTGCCAGCCGCGGGCGGGTGACGTTTCCTGAGACCCAGTACTTC. The full variable domain, with the rest looked up from reference TRBV28 and TRBJ2-5, is DVKVTQSSRYLVKRTGEKVFLECVQDMDHENMFWYRQDPGLGLRLIYFSYDVKMKEKGDIPEGYSVSREKKERFSLILESASTNQTSMYLCASRGRVTFPETQYFGPGTRLLVL.

This clonotype showed up just a few times. The chain is built from TRBV14 and TRBJ2-1, with D maybe TRBD2 (5 bases). The germline V gene has CDR1 SGHDN and CDR2 FVKESK. The CDR3 extends over 14 amino acids. V gave up 0 bases and J gave up 10 bases, with 13 bases separating them. The CDR3 sequence: CASSQDAFRGEQFF. The CDR3 DNA reads TGTGCCAGCAGCCAAGATGCATTCCGGGGAGAGCAGTTCTTC.

The V gene is TRBV7-6, the J gene TRBJ2-3; the match to TRBD1 covers 10 bases. Germline loops: CDR1 SGHVS, CDR2 FNYEAQ. V was pared by 5 bases and J by 2 bases, with 4 bases of the junction left unmatched. The CDR3 is 15 amino acids. The CDR3 spells CASSRGTGVTDTQYF. The CDR3 DNA follows: TGTGCCAGCAGCCGCGGGACAGGGGTCACAGATACGCAGTATTTT.

This chain connects TRBV28 to TRBJ1-2, with D possibly matching TRBD1 (6 bases). The length of the CDR3 is 11 residues. V was trimmed by 7 bases and J by 8 bases, leaving 11 bases between them. Germline-derived CDR1 and CDR2 are MDHEN and SYDVKM. Here the CDR3 reads CASNQGPGYTF. The CDR3 bases are TGTGCCAGCAATCAGGGGCCCGGCTACACCTTC.

This clonotype was detected only a few times. J is TRBJ1-5 and V is TRBV10-2; D is possibly TRBD1 (5 bases). Trimming left V 8 bases short and J 4 bases short, with 15 bases between. The CDR3 is 14 residues long. Germline CDR1 WSHSY, CDR2 SAAADI. DNA of the CDR3: TGCGCCAGCGCCCTTTCCGGGGGGAATCAGCCCCAGCATTTT. It yields the protein CASALSGGNQPQHF.

This clonotype was seen ten or more times. J is TRBJ2-3 and V is TRBV4-2, with D perhaps TRBD2 (6 bases). Germline loops: CDR1 LGHNA, CDR2 YNFKEQ. Trimming cost V 0 bases and J 4 bases, with 14 bases left between them. CDR3 length: 16 amino acids. The CDR3 spells CASSQEGGHAADTQYF. In DNA, the CDR3 is TGTGCCAGCAGCCAAGAGGGAGGACATGCAGCAGATACGCAGTATTTT.

This clonotype was observed many times. The genes are TRBV30 and TRBJ1-1; D ambiguous. Germline V lookup: CDR1 GTSNPN, CDR2 SVGIG (reference sequence). The V end lost 0 bases, the J end lost 6 bases, and 17 bases lay between the germline ends. CDR3 length equals 15 residues. The CDR3 reads CAWSVWSVIDAEAFF. The CDR3 DNA sequence: TGTGCCTGGAGTGTATGGTCAGTTATTGACGCTGAAGCTTTCTTT.

This chain links TRBV7-2 with TRBJ2-3, with a weak D call TRBD2 (6 bases). CDR1 and CDR2 from the germline V gene are SGHTA and FQGNSA. The CDR3 sequence is 16 residues long. V lost 1 base and J 3 bases, leaving 14 bases between the germline ends. The CDR3 nucleotides are TGTGCCAGCAGCTTAGGGGGGACTCTTACAACAGATACGCAGTATTTT. Amino acid sequence: CASSLGGTLTTDTQYF.

This clonotype was seen a few times. V and J are TRBV10-3 and TRBJ1-6, with D perhaps matching TRBD1 (5 bases). Germline assignment: CDR1 ENHRY and CDR2 SYGVKD. V was trimmed by 9 bases and J by 8 bases, leaving 11 bases between them. This CDR3 has 12 residues. The CDR3 loop reads CAMKDSHSPLHF. CDR3 in DNA: TGTGCCATGAAAGACAGCCATTCACCCCTCCACTTT.

A few counts support this clonotype. The V call is TRBV30, the J call TRBJ1-2; possible D gene TRBD1, 6 bases. CDR3 size: 13 residues. V lost 3 bases and J 6 bases, leaving 14 bases between the germline ends. Germline-derived CDR1 and CDR2 are GTSNPN and SVGIG (reference sequence). The DNA for the CDR3 is TGTGCCTGGAGCTGGAGGGGGACAAATGGCTACACCTTC. Protein: CAWSWRGTNGYTF.

This clonotype was counted between two and nine times. The V call is TRBV4-3, the J call TRBJ2-5, with no clear D. The length of the CDR3 is 13 residues. Trimming took 0 bases from V and 9 from J, leaving 11 bases between them. Germline V gene sequence: CDR1 LGHNA, CDR2 YSLEER. CDR3 in amino acids: CASSQEVNAAQYF. The CDR3, as DNA: TGCGCCAGCAGCCAAGAAGTCAATGCGGCCCAGTACTTC.

Concerning this clonotype itself: The limits of the CDR3 on the DNA are not certain, so only TCRdb's listed CDR3 is given. This chain links TRBV21-1 with TRBJ2-2; the table gives TRBD2 as D, unverified against the DNA. TRBV21-1 counts as a pseudogene. The CDR3 contains 16 residues when both ends are counted. CDR3 region: CASSKLGLHLPGSCFF.

This clonotype showed up just a few times. The chain couples TRBV12-3 or TRBV12-4 to TRBJ2-5; no clear D gene. The V end lost 2 bases, the J end lost 2 bases, and 9 bases lay between the germline ends. CDR3 size: 14 residues. CDR3 coding DNA: TGTGCCAGCAGTTTATATCCCCAACAAGAGACCCAGTACTTC. Translation: CASSLYPQQETQYF.